This is a list of T cell receptor beta chains from one sample in a study of T cells after yellow fever vaccination. TCRdb recomputed calls from the 5' RACE reads with MiXCR, one row per CDR3 protein. The table includes around 300,000 distinct CDR3 sequences, about 4% detected once. The source material was PBMCs, sampled 5 days after the yellow fever booster vaccination. These receptors were obtained from a man between 18 and 35 years old who received the YFV17D yellow fever vaccine. Both conserved end residues are part of each CDR3. The size of a clone is reported for some rows only, either as once, few or many, or as a class for expanded clones.

v_call: TRBV11-2
clone_size: many
j_call: TRBJ2-1
cdr3_aa: CASSLLGGQGMLVGYNEQFF

v_call: TRBV5-4
clone_size: .
j_call: TRBJ1-6
cdr3_aa: CASSWTGTGGSPLHF

v_call: TRBV6-5
clone_size: .
j_call: TRBJ2-7
cdr3_aa: CASENRDSSYGQYF

v_call: TRBV20-1
clone_size: many
j_call: TRBJ2-3
cdr3_aa: CSARNPLTSQATDTQYF

v_call: TRBV6-2/TRBV6-3
clone_size: .
j_call: TRBJ2-2
cdr3_aa: CASSWGVSGTVNTGELFF

v_call: TRBV29-1
clone_size: few
j_call: TRBJ2-1
cdr3_aa: CSVEGDFSYNEQFF

v_call: TRBV11-2
clone_size: few
j_call: TRBJ1-1
cdr3_aa: CASSLASTGRNPEAFF

v_call: TRBV9
clone_size: .
j_call: TRBJ2-7
cdr3_aa: CASSGPRGGEQYF

v_call: TRBV4-1
clone_size: many
j_call: TRBJ2-3
cdr3_aa: CASSQDPQGGILDTQYF

v_call: TRBV7-7
clone_size: many
j_call: TRBJ2-1
cdr3_aa: CASSPLGSDDNEQFF

v_call: TRBV5-5
clone_size: .
j_call: TRBJ2-1
cdr3_aa: CASRLAGGRYNEQFF

v_call: TRBV6-1
clone_size: few
j_call: TRBJ2-3
cdr3_aa: CASSEKISGGADTQYF

v_call: TRBV6-1
clone_size: few
j_call: TRBJ2-3
cdr3_aa: CASRGGARTDTQYF

v_call: TRBV11-2
clone_size: .
j_call: TRBJ2-1
cdr3_aa: CASSTGVSSYNEQFF

v_call: TRBV3-1
clone_size: .
j_call: TRBJ1-1
cdr3_aa: CASSPHRQGRTEAFF

v_call: TRBV7-2
clone_size: .
j_call: TRBJ1-1
cdr3_aa: CASSFQGGKAFF

v_call: TRBV19
clone_size: .
j_call: TRBJ1-1
cdr3_aa: CASSNYMENTEAFF

v_call: TRBV5-1
clone_size: .
j_call: TRBJ1-4
cdr3_aa: CASRWGLLANEKLFF

v_call: TRBV7-2
clone_size: .
j_call: TRBJ2-5
cdr3_aa: CASSPEGYQETQYF

v_call: TRBV24-1
clone_size: few
j_call: TRBJ2-6
cdr3_aa: CATSEQPGQGGSGANVLTF

v_call: TRBV18
clone_size: many
j_call: TRBJ2-5
cdr3_aa: CASSPRGAVGETQYF

v_call: TRBV7-2
clone_size: many
j_call: TRBJ2-2
cdr3_aa: CASSRDIGELFF

v_call: TRBV24-1
clone_size: .
j_call: TRBJ2-3
cdr3_aa: CANVPGLVPDTQYF

v_call: TRBV12-3/TRBV12-4
clone_size: few
j_call: TRBJ2-1
cdr3_aa: CASRLRTSGANNEQFF